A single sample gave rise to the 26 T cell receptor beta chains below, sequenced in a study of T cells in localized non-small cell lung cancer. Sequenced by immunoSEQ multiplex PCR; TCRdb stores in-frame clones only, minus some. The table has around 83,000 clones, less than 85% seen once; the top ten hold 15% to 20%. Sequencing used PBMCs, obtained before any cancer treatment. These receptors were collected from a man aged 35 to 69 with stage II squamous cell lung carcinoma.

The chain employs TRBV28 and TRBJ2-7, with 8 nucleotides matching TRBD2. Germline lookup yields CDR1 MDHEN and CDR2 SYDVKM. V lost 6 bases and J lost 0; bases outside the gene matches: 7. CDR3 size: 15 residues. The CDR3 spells CASSRLAYPSYEQYF. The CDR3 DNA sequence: TGTGCCAGCAGCCGACTAGCGTACCCCTCCTACGAGCAGTACTTC.

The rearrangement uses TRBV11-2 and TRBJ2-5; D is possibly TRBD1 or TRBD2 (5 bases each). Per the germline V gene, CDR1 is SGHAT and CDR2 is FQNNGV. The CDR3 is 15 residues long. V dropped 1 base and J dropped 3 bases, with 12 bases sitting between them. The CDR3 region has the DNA TGTGCCAGCAGCTTAGGAGGGGCAGGGAAAGAGACCCAGTACTTC. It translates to CASSLGGAGKETQYF. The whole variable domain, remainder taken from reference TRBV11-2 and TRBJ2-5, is EAGVAQSPRYKIIEKRQSVAFWCNPISGHATLYWYQQILGQGPKLLIQFQNNGVVDDSQLPKDRFSAERLKGVDSTLKIQPAKLEDSAVYLCASSLGGAGKETQYFGPGTRLLVL.

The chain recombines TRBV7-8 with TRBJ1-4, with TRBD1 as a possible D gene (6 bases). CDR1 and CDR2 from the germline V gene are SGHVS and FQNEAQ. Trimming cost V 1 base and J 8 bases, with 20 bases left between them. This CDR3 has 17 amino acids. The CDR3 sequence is CASSLDYGRQGREKLFF. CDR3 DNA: TGTGCCAGCAGCTTAGACTACGGGAGGCAGGGGAGGGAAAAACTGTTTTTT.

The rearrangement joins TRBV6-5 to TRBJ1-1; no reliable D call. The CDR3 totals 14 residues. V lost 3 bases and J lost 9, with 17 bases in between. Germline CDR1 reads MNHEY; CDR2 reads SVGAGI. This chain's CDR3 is CASSYFPADPKAFF. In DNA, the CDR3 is TGTGCCAGCAGTTATTTTCCTGCGGATCCCAAAGCTTTCTTT.

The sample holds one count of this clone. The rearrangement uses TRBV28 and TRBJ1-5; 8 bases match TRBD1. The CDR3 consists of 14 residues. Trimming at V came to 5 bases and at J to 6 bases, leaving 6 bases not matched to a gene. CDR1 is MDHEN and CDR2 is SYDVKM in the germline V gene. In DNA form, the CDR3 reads TGTGCCAGCAGTACAGGGGGGACAGGTCAGCCCCAGCATTTT. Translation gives CASSTGGTGQPQHF. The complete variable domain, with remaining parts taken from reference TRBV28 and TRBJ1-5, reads DVKVTQSSRYLVKRTGEKVFLECVQDMDHENMFWYRQDPGLGLRLIYFSYDVKMKEKGDIPEGYSVSREKKERFSLILESASTNQTSMYLCASSTGGTGQPQHFGDGTRLSIL.

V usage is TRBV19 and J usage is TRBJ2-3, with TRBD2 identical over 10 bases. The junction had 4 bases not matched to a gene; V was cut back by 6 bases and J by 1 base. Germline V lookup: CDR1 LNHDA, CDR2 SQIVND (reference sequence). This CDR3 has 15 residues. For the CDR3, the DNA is TGTGCCAGTAGCACAAGCGGGAGGGGCACAGATACGCAGTATTTT. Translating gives CASSTSGRGTDTQYF.

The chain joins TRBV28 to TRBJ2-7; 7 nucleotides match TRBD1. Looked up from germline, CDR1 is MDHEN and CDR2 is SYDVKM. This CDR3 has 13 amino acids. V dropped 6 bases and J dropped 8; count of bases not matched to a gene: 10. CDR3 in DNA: TGTGCCAGCAGCCAAGGGGACAGTCGGAAGCAGTACTTC. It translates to CASSQGDSRKQYF.

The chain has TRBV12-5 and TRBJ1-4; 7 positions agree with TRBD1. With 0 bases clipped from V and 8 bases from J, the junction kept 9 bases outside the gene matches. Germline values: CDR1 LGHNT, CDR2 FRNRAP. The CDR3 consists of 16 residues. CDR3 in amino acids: CASGLVMTGIGEKLFF. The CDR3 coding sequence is TGTGCTAGTGGTTTGGTAATGACAGGGATAGGGGAAAAACTGTTTTTT.

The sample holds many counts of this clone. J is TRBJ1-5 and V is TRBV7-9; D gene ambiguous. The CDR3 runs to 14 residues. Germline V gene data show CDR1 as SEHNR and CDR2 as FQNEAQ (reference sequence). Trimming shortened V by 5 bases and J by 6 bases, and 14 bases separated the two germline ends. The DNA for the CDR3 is TGTGCCAGCAGCCCCGAGTCCTGGGGTCAGCCCCAGCATTTT. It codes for CASSPESWGQPQHF.

The CDR3 coding sequence is TGTGCCAGTAGTGCCGGGAGGAACACCGGGGAGCTGTTTTTT. Its translation: CASSAGRNTGELFF. The chain has TRBV19 and TRBJ2-2, with D possibly matching TRBD2 (6 bases). CDR1 is LNHDA, CDR2 SQIVND, per germline (reference sequence). V lost 5 bases to trimming and J lost 1 base, with 8 bases between them. This CDR3 is built from 14 residues.

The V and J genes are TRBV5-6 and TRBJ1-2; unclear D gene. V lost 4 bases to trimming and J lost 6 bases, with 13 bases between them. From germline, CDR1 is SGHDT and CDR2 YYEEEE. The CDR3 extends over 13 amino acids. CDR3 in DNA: TGTGCCAGCAGCCTGGGGTCGGGGAATGGCTACACCTTC. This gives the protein CASSLGSGNGYTF.

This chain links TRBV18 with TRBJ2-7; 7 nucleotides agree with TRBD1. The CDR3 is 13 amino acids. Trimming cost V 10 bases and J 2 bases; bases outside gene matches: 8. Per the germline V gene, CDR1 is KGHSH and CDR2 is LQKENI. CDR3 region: CATRQGLTYEQYF. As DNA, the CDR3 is TGTGCCACCCGACAGGGCCTAACCTACGAGCAGTACTTC.

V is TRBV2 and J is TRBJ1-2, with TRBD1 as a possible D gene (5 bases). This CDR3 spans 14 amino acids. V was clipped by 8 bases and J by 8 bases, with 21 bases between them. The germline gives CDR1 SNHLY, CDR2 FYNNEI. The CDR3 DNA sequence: TGTGCCAGCGCCTGGAATCGCGGGACTGGGGGCTACACCTTC. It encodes CASAWNRGTGGYTF.

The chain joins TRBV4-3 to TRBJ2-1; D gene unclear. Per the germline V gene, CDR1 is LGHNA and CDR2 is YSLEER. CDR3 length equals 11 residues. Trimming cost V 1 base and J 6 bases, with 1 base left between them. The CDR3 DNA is TGCGCCAGCAGCCAAGGCAATGAGCAGTTCTTC. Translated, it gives CASSQGNEQFF.

CDR3 nucleotide sequence: TGTGCCAGCAGCCAAGACATTGCGGGGGGGCCCGCAGATACGCAGTATTTT. As protein: CASSQDIAGGPADTQYF. The chain has TRBV4-2 and TRBJ2-3; 9 bases align to TRBD2. CDR3 length: 17 residues. The V gene end was trimmed by 0 bases and the J gene end by 4 bases; junction bases not matched to a gene: 8. Germline V lookup: CDR1 LGHNA, CDR2 YNFKEQ.

The CDR3 nucleotides are TGCGCCAGCAAGGGGGCAGGATACGAGCAGTACTTC. This gives the protein CASKGAGYEQYF. The chain carries TRBV5-1 and TRBJ2-7; 7 bases are shared with TRBD1. The CDR3 extends over 12 amino acids. Germline CDR1 reads SGHRS; CDR2 reads YFSETQ. J was trimmed by 4 bases and V by 6 bases; bases with no gene match: 4. Full variable domain (missing parts from reference TRBV5-1 and TRBJ2-7): KAGVTQTPRYLIKTRGQQVTLSCSPISGHRSVSWYQQTPGQGLQFLFEYFSETQRNKGNFPGRFSGRQFSNSRSEMNVSTLELGDSALYLCASKGAGYEQYFGPGTRLTVT.

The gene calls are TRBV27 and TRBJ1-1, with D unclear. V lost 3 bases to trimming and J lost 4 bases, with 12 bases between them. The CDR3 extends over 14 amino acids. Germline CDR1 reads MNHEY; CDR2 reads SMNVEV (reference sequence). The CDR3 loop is CASSFSTPGTEAFF. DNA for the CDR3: TGTGCCAGCAGTTTCTCTACCCCGGGCACTGAAGCTTTCTTT.

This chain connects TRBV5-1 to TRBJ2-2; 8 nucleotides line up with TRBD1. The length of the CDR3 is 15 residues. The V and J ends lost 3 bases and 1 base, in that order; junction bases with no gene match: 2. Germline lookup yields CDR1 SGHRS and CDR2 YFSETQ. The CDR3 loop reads CASSSTGGNTGELFF. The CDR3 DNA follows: TGCGCCAGCAGCTCAACAGGGGGGAACACCGGGGAGCTGTTTTTT.

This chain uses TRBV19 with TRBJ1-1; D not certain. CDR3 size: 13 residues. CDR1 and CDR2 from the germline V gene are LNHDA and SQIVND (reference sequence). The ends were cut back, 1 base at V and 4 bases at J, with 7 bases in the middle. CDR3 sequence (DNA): TGTGCCAGTAGTATAGGGACGGGCACTGAAGCTTTCTTT. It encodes CASSIGTGTEAFF.

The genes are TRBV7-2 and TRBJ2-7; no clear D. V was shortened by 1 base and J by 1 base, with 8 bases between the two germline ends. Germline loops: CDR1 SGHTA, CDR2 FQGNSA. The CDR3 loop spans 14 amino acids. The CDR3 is CASSLVGSSYEQYF. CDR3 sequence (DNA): TGTGCCAGCAGCTTAGTTGGCAGTTCCTACGAGCAGTACTTC.

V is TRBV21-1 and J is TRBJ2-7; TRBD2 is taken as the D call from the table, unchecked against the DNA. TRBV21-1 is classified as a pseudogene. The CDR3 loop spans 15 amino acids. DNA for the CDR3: TGTGCCAGCAGCAAAGCGGAAGGAGGAGAATACGAGCAGTACTTC. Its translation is CASSKAEGGEYEQYF.

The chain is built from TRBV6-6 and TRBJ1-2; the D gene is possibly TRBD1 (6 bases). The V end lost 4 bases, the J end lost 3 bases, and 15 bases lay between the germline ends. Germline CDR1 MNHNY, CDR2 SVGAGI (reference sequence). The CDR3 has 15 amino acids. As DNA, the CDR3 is TGTGCCAGCAGTTCGTCCGCAGGGGAGTACTATGGCTACACCTTC. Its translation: CASSSSAGEYYGYTF.

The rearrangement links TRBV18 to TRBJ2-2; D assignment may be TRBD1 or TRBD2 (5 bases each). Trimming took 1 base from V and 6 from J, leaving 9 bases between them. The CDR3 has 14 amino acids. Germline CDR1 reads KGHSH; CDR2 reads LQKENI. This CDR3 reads CASSPHPGPGELFF. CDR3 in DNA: TGTGCCAGCTCACCACACCCGGGACCCGGGGAGCTGTTTTTT.

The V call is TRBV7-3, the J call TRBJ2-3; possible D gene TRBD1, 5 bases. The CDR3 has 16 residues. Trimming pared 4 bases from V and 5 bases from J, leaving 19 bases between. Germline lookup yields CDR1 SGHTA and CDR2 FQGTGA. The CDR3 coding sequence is TGTGCCAGCAGCTCACCCCATGGCAGGGCGGTAGATACGCAGTATTTT. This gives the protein CASSSPHGRAVDTQYF.

CDR3 bases: TGTGCCTGGAGTTCAGGGTTCGGTGGCTACACCTTC. Amino acid sequence: CAWSSGFGGYTF. The chain is built from TRBV30 and TRBJ1-2, with D possibly matching TRBD1 (5 bases). In germline, CDR1 is GTSNPN, CDR2 SVGIG (reference sequence). With 2 bases removed from V and 7 bases from J, the gap between germline ends came to 11 bases. The CDR3 is 12 amino acids.

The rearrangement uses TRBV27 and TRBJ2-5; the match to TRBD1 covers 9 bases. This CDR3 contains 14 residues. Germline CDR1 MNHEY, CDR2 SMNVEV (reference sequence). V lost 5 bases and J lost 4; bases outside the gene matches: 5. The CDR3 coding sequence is TGTGCCAGCAGTGAACAGGGGGCGAGAGAGACCCAGTACTTC. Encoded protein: CASSEQGARETQYF.